These T cell receptor beta chains were read from a single sample in a study of response to subunit inactivated influenza vaccine. TCRdb reprocessed the RT-PCR reads via MiXCR and lists one record per CDR3 protein. The profile shows about 570,000 distinct CDR3 sequences, 11% of them singletons. This sample also appeared in a second study, on T cells expressing NK-cell markers.

The sequenced sample was PBMCs from blood, obtained on the day of vaccination. These receptors originate from a man aged 45-65 years who received an inactivated influenza vaccine. Each CDR3 is given with its conserved first and last residue. A D gene is named only where the DNA matches it firmly. A row's size may be missing; if present it is once, few, many or a size class.

many TRBJ2-2 - TRBV6-2/TRBV6-3 CASSYLTGELFF TGTGCCAGCAGTTACTTAACCGGGGAGCTGTTTTTT
many TRBJ2-1 TRBD2 TRBV24-1 CATSDRTSGAYNEQFF TGTGCCACCAGTGATCGGACTAGCGGAGCTTACAATGAGCAGTTCTTC
many TRBJ2-1 - TRBV6-2/TRBV6-3 CASSYTVSNEQFF TGTGCCAGCAGTTACACGGTATCCAATGAGCAGTTCTTC
few TRBJ2-5 - TRBV27 CASSLIGIPETQYF TGTGCCAGCAGTTTAATTGGGATCCCCGAGACCCAGTACTTC
few TRBJ2-7 - TRBV7-2 CASSRGGGGYEQYF TGTGCCAGCTCCAGGGGAGGGGGCGGCTACGAGCAGTACTTC
- TRBJ2-5 - TRBV4-1 CASSPTAAETQYF TGCGCCAGCAGCCCAACCGCAGCAGAGACCCAGTACTTC
- TRBJ2-3 - TRBV2 CASSGTTLDTQYF TGTGCCAGCAGCGGGACCACCCTGGATACGCAGTATTTT
- TRBJ2-2 TRBD2 TRBV5-6 CASSLPSGSERELFF TGTGCCAGCAGCTTGCCTAGCGGGAGTGAGCGGGAGCTGTTTTTT
- TRBJ2-1 - TRBV15 CATSRDLEGNEQFF TGTGCCACCAGCAGAGACCTCGAGGGAAATGAGCAGTTCTTC
- TRBJ2-5 TRBD1 TRBV19 CASSIVGTVETQYF TGTGCCAGTAGTATAGTTGGGACAGTTGAGACCCAGTACTTC
few TRBJ1-1 - TRBV19 CASRPGLMNTEAFF TGTGCCAGTAGGCCGGGGTTGATGAACACTGAAGCTTTCTTT
many TRBJ2-2 TRBD2 TRBV6-2/TRBV6-3 CASTLAGTGELFF TGTGCCAGCACGTTAGCGGGAACCGGGGAGCTGTTTTTT
many TRBJ2-7 - TRBV12-3/TRBV12-4 CASSTYYEQYF TGTGCCAGCAGCACCTACTACGAGCAGTACTTC
- TRBJ2-3 TRBD2 TRBV16 CASSPTTSGVTDTQYF TGTGCCAGCAGCCCTACGACTAGCGGGGTCACAGATACGCAGTATTTT
few TRBJ2-7 - TRBV3-1 CASSQDWRISYEQYF TGTGCCAGCAGCCAAGACTGGCGGATCTCCTACGAGCAGTACTTC
- TRBJ2-3 TRBD2 TRBV2 CASTEPAGATDTQYF TGTGCCAGCACAGAACCAGCGGGGGCCACAGATACGCAGTATTTT
- TRBJ2-3 TRBD1 TRBV5-6 CASSLEARGRTDTQYF TGTGCCAGCAGCTTGGAGGCCAGGGGGCGAACAGATACGCAGTATTTT
few TRBJ2-6 - TRBV29-1 CSVQGPGANVLTF TGCAGCGTCCAGGGCCCCGGGGCCAACGTCCTGACTTTC
many TRBJ2-1 TRBD2 TRBV29-1 CSADSSGLSYNEQFF TGCAGCGCCGACTCTAGCGGACTCTCCTACAATGAGCAGTTCTTC
- TRBJ2-3 - TRBV15 CATSRDRVTQYF TGTGCCACCAGCAGAGATAGGGTTACGCAGTATTTT
few TRBJ2-1 TRBD2 TRBV20-1 CSAERTSGKDNEQFF TGCAGTGCTGAAAGGACTAGCGGGAAGGACAATGAGCAGTTCTTC
few TRBJ2-7 TRBD2 TRBV9 CASSAGLPGGSPYEQYF TGTGCCAGCAGCGCCGGTCTACCTGGCGGGAGCCCCTACGAGCAGTACTTC
few TRBJ2-4 - TRBV20-1 CSASNRAKNIQYF TGCAGTGCTAGCAACAGGGCCAAAAACATTCAGTACTTC
- TRBJ1-2 - TRBV4-2 CASSQDLNGINYGYTF TGTGCCAGCAGCCAAGATTTAAATGGGATTAACTATGGCTACACCTTC